The rows below give T cell receptor beta chains drawn from one sample of a study of cytomegalovirus exposure and HLA in healthy donors. The table came from immunoSEQ multiplex PCR; TCRdb's copy has only in-frame clones and leaves some out. The table includes some 160,000 clones, roughly 84% detected once. The sequenced sample was PBMCs. Source of these receptors: a man aged 18 to 29 in good health and CMV-seronegative. The conserved cysteine and the conserved F or W are not part of the CDR3 here.

j_gene	v_gene	CDR3aa
TRBJ2-5	TRBV5-4	ASSLQAGGPGAQY
NA	TRBV28	ASSYRGANEQY
TRBJ2-1	TRBV5-1	ASQNRVQRQGEQF
TRBJ2-5	TRBV29-1	SVEDGVAGVLETQY
TRBJ1-6	TRBV5-1	ASSLALAGQARSPLH
TRBJ2-3	TRBV2	ASSQTGRTDTQY
TRBJ1-4	TRBV4-3	ASSQDGQINEKLF
TRBJ2-7	TRBV28	ASSSTGTGSYEQY
TRBJ2-1	TRBV5-4	ASSLAATGGVDEQF
TRBJ2-5	TRBV5-4	ASSFMGPGQIQETQY
TRBJ2-7	TRBV11-1	ASSWTSGAYEQY
TRBJ2-7	TRBV10-3	AISESEHRGIYEQY
TRBJ1-5	TRBV28	ASSPSWASNQPQH
TRBJ2-5	TRBV15	ATSRSVGTALRETQY
TRBJ1-1	TRBV10-3	AISDSGGAF
TRBJ2-3	TRBV7-7	ASSPGRLVGTDTQY
TRBJ1-2	TRBV5-1	ASSPRTGGDGYT
TRBJ2-3	TRBV5-4	ASSLVAGGSSTDTQY
TRBJ2-7	TRBV11-1	ASSSGTGYIEDYEQY
TRBJ2-3	TRBV6-6	ASSDRGSDTQY
TRBJ2-1	TRBV19	ASSPPRGLAGGSSYNEQF
TRBJ2-1	TRBV5-1	ASSWGLAGGRNNEQF
TRBJ2-5	TRBV2	ASNRLAGGQETQY
TRBJ1-5	TRBV5-4	ASSFGGGGQPQH
TRBJ1-3	TRBV18	ASSPVREHSGNTIY
TRBJ2-7	TRBV5-1	ASSSRTGSYEQY
TRBJ1-2	TRBV29-1	SVEGGARYGYT
TRBJ2-1	TRBV11-2	ASSLKRGSSYNEQF
TRBJ2-3	TRBV15	ATSTLGLAGTDTQY
TRBJ2-3	TRBV2	ASSFTGRGSSTDTQY
TRBJ2-1	TRBV9	ASSGGLADNEQF